This T cell receptor beta chain is from a study of beta chain features in type 1 diabetes (dated by TCRdb to 2016 to 2018). In the study overall: Mean age, gender distribution, total cell number and subset yield were not different between patients and healthy donors. Whereas all 28 donors provided naive and central memory subsets, regulatory and stem cell-like memory subsets were isolated from just 8 patients and about eight healthy donors. Across all samples, approximately 100 million sorted cells were examined, and cell number per subset correlated strongly with RNA yield. The study compared the TCRB repertoires of sorted circulating CD4+ T cell subsets in recently diagnosed type 1 diabetes patients with those in matched healthy donors. Beyond this particular receptor, the publication reports: Naive, central memory and regulatory TCRB repertoires appeared more similar among patients than among healthy donors. Because cDNA was sequenced instead of genomic DNA, activated cells with high expression could be over-represented, although the groups did not differ in activation or CD3 levels. In all four CD4+ subsets, TCRB CDR3 length was moderately but significantly shorter in type 1 diabetes patients. Only small numbers of individuals were included in the HLA sub-analyses, which left unresolved whether HLA type had any influence on TCRB rearrangement. Shorter templates might have been favored by PCR, but patient and control samples were amplified and corrected together, so both groups would have been affected equally by any skew. Patients with type 1 diabetes made fewer insertions and deleted more nucleotides at VDJ recombination sites, implying thymic rearrangement abnormalities.

Each donor gave one peripheral blood draw, averaging roughly 120 mL, which was collected into heparinised tubes. Naive, central memory, regulatory and stem cell-like memory CD4+ T cells were sorted on a BD FACSAria II using a panel including CD45RO, CCR7, CD25, CD127, CD95 and CD27. All sorted populations exceeded 95% purity. PBMCs were isolated right away by Lymphoprep density gradient centrifugation and were stained directly, without culture. So that batch effects would be minimized, each experiment stained and sorted samples in pairs, pairing one healthy donor with one patient. The High Capacity cDNA Reverse Transcription Kit was used to reverse transcribe all of the isolated RNA, meaning that expressed TCRB transcripts were what got sequenced. Deep immunoSEQ sequencing was applied to naive, central memory and regulatory T cell samples, giving an average of approximately 3.8 million total reads per sample. After sorted cells were lysed in RLT buffer, RNA was extracted with DNase-treated RNeasy Micro or Mini kits, with the choice depending on cell number. To prevent cross-contamination, every cell subset was processed on its own, while patient and healthy donor samples were processed together. TCRB sequences were amplified from cDNA with the immunoSEQ multiplex PCR, producing 87-bp fragments spanning the CDR3 region. Amplicons were sequenced on the Illumina HiSeq platform. As for how the authors treated the data: Synthetic template baselines were used to correct PCR bias computationally, reads within Hamming distance 2 were collapsed, and singletons that could not be merged were discarded. Reads were aligned against IMGT so that V, D and J genes, CDR3 length and insertions or deletions at six rearrangement sites could be assigned. Within each subset, clonotype counts were normalized to sorted cell number, and only after that were true diversity and Gini coefficients computed with the tcR R package. The overlap coefficient, calculated on TCRB nucleotide sequences, was used to quantify repertoire sharing. Out-of-frame TCRB sequences from naive cells were analyzed to stand in for the pre-selection repertoire. The source is immuneACCESS, and TCRdb retained only in-frame sequences with V and J called. Part of the clones is not carried over; for the studies checked, unresolved V genes explain less than half of this, and the remainder is unexplained. V, J and clone size derive from that table, while D and trimming were established from the DNA sequence. Recorded for this sample are 250,000 to 350,000 clones; approximately 14% of them occurred a single time. The top ten clones comprise 0.017% of the sample.

The CDR3, from cysteine to phenylalanine, totals 14 residues. The DNA shown is the 42-base CDR3, in frame from base 1. Looking up the germline V gene yields CDR1 MDHEN and CDR2 SYDVKM. At the junction V is shortened by 5 bases and J by 8 bases, with 18 bases in between. Turning to this clone: Its antigen remains unidentified. No much larger clonotype is one base removed from it; base qualities were not supplied.

This chain joins TRBV28 to TRBJ1-1, with a tentative D gene TRBD1 over 5 matching bases. Sequencing was carried out using naive CD4+ T cells from blood. The cell subset or site tag for this specimen amounts to: true naive CD4+ T cells. The TCR was taken from a man aged 25 to 40 with type 1 diabetes. The CDR3 protein is CASSPLGGVREAFF. The DNA sequence reads TGTGCCAGCAGTCCCTTGGGGGGGGTCCGAGAAGCTTTCTTT.